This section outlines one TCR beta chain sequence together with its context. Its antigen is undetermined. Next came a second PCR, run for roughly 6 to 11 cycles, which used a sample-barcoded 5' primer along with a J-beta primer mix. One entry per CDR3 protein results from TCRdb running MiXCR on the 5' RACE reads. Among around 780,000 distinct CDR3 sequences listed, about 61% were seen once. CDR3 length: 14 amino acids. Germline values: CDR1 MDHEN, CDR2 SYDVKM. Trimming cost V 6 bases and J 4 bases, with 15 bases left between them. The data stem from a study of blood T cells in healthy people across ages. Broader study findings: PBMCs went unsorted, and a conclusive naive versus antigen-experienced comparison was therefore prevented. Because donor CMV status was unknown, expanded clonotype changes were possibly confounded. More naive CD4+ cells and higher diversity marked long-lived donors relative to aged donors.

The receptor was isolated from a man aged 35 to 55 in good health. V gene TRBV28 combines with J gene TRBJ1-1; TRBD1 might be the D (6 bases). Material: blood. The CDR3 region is CASSRWGAGTEAFF. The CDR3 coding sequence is TGTGCCAGCAGCCGGTGGGGGGCTGGCACTGAAGCTTTCTTT.